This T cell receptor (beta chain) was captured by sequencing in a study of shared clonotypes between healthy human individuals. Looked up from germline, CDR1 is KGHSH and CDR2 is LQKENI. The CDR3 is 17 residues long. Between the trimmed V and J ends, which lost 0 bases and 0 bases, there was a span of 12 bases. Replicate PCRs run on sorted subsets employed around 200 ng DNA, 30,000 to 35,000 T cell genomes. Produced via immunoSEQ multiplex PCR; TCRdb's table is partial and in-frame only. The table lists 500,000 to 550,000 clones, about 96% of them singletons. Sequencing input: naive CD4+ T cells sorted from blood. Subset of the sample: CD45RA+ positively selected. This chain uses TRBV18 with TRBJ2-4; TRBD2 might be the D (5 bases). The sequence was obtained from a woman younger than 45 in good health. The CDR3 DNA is TGTGCCAGCTCACCACCCGGGGTCCCCTTAGCCAAAAACATTCAGTACTTC. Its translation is CASSPPGVPLAKNIQYF.